This T cell receptor beta chain comes out of a study of cytomegalovirus exposure and HLA in healthy donors. PCR was performed using 60 Vbeta and 13 Jbeta primers. This table comes from immunoSEQ multiplex PCR, and its TCRdb copy is limited to in-frame clones, with some not included. Of roughly 180,000 clones listed, approximately 81% are singletons. This clone turned up a few times. The sample comprised PBMCs. The sequence came from a boy aged 2 to 10 in good health and CMV-seronegative.

For the CDR3, the DNA is TGTGCCAGCAGTGAAGACCCAAAGGGGGAAAAACTGTTTTTT. It yields the protein CASSEDPKGEKLFF. The chain couples TRBV6-1 to TRBJ1-4; a weak D match, TRBD1 (5 bases). In germline, CDR1 is MNHNS, CDR2 SASEGT. The CDR3 length is 14 residues. Trimming removed 1 base from V and 8 bases from J, with 11 bases in between.